Sequencing of this TCR beta chain was carried out in a study of cytomegalovirus exposure and HLA in healthy donors. In the study overall: In a later analysis, it was reported that the roughly 130 validation repertoires had been produced on the same platform as the 500 to 850 repertoires belonging to the first cohort.

Assay used: immunoSEQ multiplex PCR; TCRdb lists only in-frame clones, some missing. The sample lists fewer than 150,000 clones, almost 90% occurring once. Points on this clone: Its antigen remains unidentified.

CDR1 and CDR2 (germline): LGHNA, YNFKEQ. V was pared by 3 bases and J by 5 bases, with 17 bases between. This CDR3 has 16 amino acids. Overall study findings and caveats: Specificity for CMV antigens was confirmed in vitro for a few of the CMV-associated chains. The authors enumerated 164 TCR beta chains as linked to cytomegalovirus.

The source is a woman aged 18 to 35 in good health and CMV-seropositive. V gene TRBV4-2 combines with J gene TRBJ2-1; weak D call: TRBD1 (6 bases). The specimen sequenced was PBMCs. The CDR3 coding sequence is TGTGCCAGCAGCCAGTCGCTGGGGGCCTTCAACAATGAGCAGTTCTTC. Protein product: CASSQSLGAFNNEQFF.